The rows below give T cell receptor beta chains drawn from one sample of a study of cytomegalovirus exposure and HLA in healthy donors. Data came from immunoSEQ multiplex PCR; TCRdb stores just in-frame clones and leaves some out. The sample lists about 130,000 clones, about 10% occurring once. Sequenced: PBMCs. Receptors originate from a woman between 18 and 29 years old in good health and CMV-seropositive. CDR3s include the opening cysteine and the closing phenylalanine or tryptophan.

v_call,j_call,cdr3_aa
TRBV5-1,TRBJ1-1,CASSWGSTGNAEAFF
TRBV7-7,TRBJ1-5,CASSSSRDQPQHF
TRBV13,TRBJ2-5,CASSLEAGEVSQYF
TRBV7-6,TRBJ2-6,CASSLSPPGPGANVLTF
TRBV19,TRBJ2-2,CASSNLRQGGSTGELFF
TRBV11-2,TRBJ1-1,CASSGTPGGTEAFF
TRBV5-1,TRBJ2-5,CASKTSGSVEETQYF
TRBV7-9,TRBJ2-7,CASSPPGLGAGRQEQYF
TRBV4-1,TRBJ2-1,CASSQFGGLAQDEQFF
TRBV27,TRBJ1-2,CASSSGQGNGYTF
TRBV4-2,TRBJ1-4,CASSQDMGQGWNEKLFF
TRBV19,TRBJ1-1,CASSMSMNTEAFF
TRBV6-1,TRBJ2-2,CASSETGFYIGELFF
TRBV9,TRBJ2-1,CASSVEWAGEQFF
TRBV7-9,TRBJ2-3,CATVGSGPSTDTQYF
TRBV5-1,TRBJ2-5,CASSLGQGGVETQYF
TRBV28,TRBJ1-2,CASRRAGTMAGYTF
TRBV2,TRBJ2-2,CASSGGGGRDSPAPNTGELFF
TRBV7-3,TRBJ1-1,CASSLSGQKVDKDTEAFF
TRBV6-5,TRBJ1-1,CASSYGRGRNTEAFF
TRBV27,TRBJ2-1,CASRTIVVGGEQFF
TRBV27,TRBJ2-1,CASRPQGGNEQFF
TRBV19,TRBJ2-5,CASSTTGTGKETQYF
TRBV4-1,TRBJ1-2,CASRLGPLQGDNNYGYTF
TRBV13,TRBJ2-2,CASTSQDTGELFF
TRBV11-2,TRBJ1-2,CASSLIRDRGSNYGYTF
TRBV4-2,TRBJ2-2,CASSLLRGQGGTGELFF
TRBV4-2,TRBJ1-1,CASSQGGMNTEAFF
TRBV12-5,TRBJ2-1,CASGLVGGSYNEQFF
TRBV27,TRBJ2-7,CASRPAGPHEQYF
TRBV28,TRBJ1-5,CASQERDQPQHF
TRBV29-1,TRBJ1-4,CGAGDLEKLFF
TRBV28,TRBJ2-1,CARTGTIYNEQFF
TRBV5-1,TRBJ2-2,CASSLMDSTGELFF
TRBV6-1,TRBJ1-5,CASSRLQGNQPQHF
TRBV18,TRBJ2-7,CASSGGGTSYEQYF
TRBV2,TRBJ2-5,CASRLTGGGETQYF
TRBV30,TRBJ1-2,CAWTQGFGYTF
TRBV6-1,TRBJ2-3,CASSEVRSTSGRQNTQYF
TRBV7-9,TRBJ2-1,CASSTGNSNEQFF
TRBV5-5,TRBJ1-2,CASSRGDRGHYGYTF
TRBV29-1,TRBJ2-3,CSVEVGYGRGADTQYF
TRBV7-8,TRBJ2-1,CASSFGQGAYNEQFF
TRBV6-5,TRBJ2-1,CASSYSPEYNEQFF
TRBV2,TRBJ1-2,CASTPTAYYGYTF
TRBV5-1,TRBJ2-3,CASSLVERDTQYF
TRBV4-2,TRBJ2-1,CASSQDKTSGYNEQFF
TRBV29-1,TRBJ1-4,CSATGTGTEKLFF
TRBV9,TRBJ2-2,CASGATDTGELFF
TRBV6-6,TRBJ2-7,CASSRDRSLYEQYF
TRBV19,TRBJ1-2,CASTGGPGQGASGYTF
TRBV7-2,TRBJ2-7,CASSLRPWGPDEQYF
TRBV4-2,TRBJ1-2,CASSQDEDRGRGGYTF
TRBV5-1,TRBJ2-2,CASSLVGGATGELFF
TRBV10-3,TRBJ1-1,CAISEPGETEAFF
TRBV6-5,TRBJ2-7,CASSYTGTGHYEQYF
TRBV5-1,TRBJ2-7,CASSPGTWGHEQYF